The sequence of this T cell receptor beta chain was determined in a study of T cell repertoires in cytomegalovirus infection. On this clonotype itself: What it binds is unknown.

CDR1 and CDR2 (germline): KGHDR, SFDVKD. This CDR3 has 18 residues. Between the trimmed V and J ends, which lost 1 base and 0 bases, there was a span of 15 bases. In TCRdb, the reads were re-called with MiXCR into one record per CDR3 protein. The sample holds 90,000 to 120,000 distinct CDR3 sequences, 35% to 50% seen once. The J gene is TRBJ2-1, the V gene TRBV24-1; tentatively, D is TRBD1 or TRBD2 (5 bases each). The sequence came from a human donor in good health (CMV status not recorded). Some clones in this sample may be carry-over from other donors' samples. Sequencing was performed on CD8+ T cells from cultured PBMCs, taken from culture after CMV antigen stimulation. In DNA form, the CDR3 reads TGTGCCACCAGTGATTTCGGGTGGGACGGTTCCTCCTACAATGAGCAGTTCTTC. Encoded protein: CATSDFGWDGSSYNEQFF.